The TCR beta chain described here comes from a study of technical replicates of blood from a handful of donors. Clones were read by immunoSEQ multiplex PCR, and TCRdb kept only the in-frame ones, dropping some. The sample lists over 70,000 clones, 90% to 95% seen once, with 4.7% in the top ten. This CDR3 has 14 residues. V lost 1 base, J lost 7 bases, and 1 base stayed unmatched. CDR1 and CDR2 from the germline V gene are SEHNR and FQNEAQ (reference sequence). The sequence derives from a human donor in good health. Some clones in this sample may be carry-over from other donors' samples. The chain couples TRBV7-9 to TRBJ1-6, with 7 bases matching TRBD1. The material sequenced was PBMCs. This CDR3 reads CASSLEGGNSPLHF. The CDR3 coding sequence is TGTGCCAGCAGCTTAGAAGGGGGCAATTCACCCCTCCACTTT.